This TCR beta chain was profiled in a study of shared clonotypes between healthy human individuals. Whole-study findings and limits: A handful of donors held 4.5% to 5% of naive CD4 clonotypes in common.

Healthy HIV-negative adults with no recent acute infections or vaccinations were recruited as donors. Comment on this clone: The antigen is undetermined.

V gave up 0 bases and J gave up 7 bases, with 10 bases separating them. This CDR3 comprises 14 residues. Per the germline V gene, CDR1 is SGDLS and CDR2 is YYNGEE. Generated by immunoSEQ multiplex PCR, the TCRdb table keeps only in-frame clones and is missing some. The repertoire consists of some 2,500,000 clones, with just under 95% occurring once and the leading ten covering approximately 0.4%. Material: naive CD4+ T cells from PBMCs. Subset: CD45RA+ positively selected. The chain combines TRBV9 with TRBJ2-2; weak D call: TRBD1 (5 bases). This clonotype was obtained from a man aged 18 to 29 in good health. Some clones in this sample may be carry-over from other donors' samples. In DNA form, the CDR3 reads TGTGCCAGCAGCGTAGTGGACATTGGCGGGGAGCTGTTTTTT. This sequence encodes CASSVVDIGGELFF.